These 6 T cell receptor beta chains originate from one sample sequenced in a study of control samples from healthy donors and cancer patients. Repertoires were generated with immunoSEQ multiplex PCR, while TCRdb's copy carries only in-frame clones and drops some. The data contain almost 90,000 clones, approximately 86% of them singletons. Sequencing input: blood. Receptors were obtained from a man aged 30 to 45 in good health.

J is TRBJ1-4 and V is TRBV25-1; TRBD1 is a possible D gene (5 bases). Trimming cost V 5 bases and J 7 bases, with 17 bases left between them. Germline V lookup: CDR1 MGHDK, CDR2 SYGVNS. The CDR3 is 15 amino acids. The CDR3 nucleotides read TGTGCCAGCAGTAAAATGGCGACAGCGGGTGAAAAACTGTTTTTT. It specifies CASSKMATAGEKLFF.

J is TRBJ2-6 and V is TRBV5-1, with no clear D. Germline V gene sequence: CDR1 SGHRS, CDR2 YFSETQ. The CDR3 is 15 amino acids. Trimming removed 0 bases from V and 3 bases from J, with 7 bases in between. For the CDR3, the DNA is TGCGCCAGCAGCTTGGAGGAGTATGGGGCCAACGTCCTGACTTTC. It encodes CASSLEEYGANVLTF.

The CDR3 sequence is CASSSPGLTYNEQFF. Written as DNA, the CDR3 is TGTGCCAGCAGCTCTCCGGGACTAACATACAATGAGCAGTTCTTC. The chain couples TRBV13 to TRBJ2-1; 7 nucleotides match TRBD2. Germline trimming cut 4 bases from V and 4 bases from J; bases unmatched to any gene: 7. Looked up from germline, CDR1 is PRHDT and CDR2 is FYEKMQ (reference sequence). The CDR3 length is 15 residues. Full variable domain (rest looked up from reference TRBV13 and TRBJ2-1): AAGVIQSPRHLIKEKRETATLKCYPIPRHDTVYWYQQGPGQDPQFLISFYEKMQSDKGSIPDRFSAQQFSDYHSELNMSSLELGDSALYFCASSSPGLTYNEQFFGPGTRLTVL.

This chain connects TRBV19 to TRBJ2-1, with TRBD2 identical over 7 bases. CDR3 length: 15 amino acids. After removal of 7 bases from V and 6 bases from J, the junction contained 12 bases not matched to a gene. Per germline, CDR1 LNHDA and CDR2 SQIVND (reference sequence). This CDR3 reads CASTPEGTNVNEQFF. The DNA of the CDR3 is TGTGCCAGTACTCCGGAGGGGACTAACGTCAATGAGCAGTTCTTC.

This sequence joins TRBV5-4 and TRBJ2-2; TRBD1 aligns across 10 bases. CDR3 length: 16 residues. V dropped 4 bases and J dropped 5; count of bases not matched to a gene: 8. The germline CDR1 and CDR2 sequences are SGHNT and YYREEE (reference sequence). The DNA for the CDR3 is TGTGCCAGCAGCACCCGGGACAGGGGAACAACCGGGGAGCTGTTTTTT. As protein: CASSTRDRGTTGELFF.

V and J are TRBV25-1 and TRBJ1-3; D possibly corresponds to TRBD1 (5 bases). Germline lookup yields CDR1 MGHDK and CDR2 SYGVNS. The CDR3 spans 16 residues. V was shortened by 1 base and J by 2 bases, with 12 bases between the two germline ends. The CDR3 sequence: CASSESRAGTGNTIYF. CDR3 in DNA: TGTGCCAGCAGTGAATCCAGGGCCGGTACTGGAAACACCATATATTTT.